Sequencing of this TCR beta chain was carried out in a study of blood T cell repertoires in COVID-19 (dated by TCRdb to 2020 to 2022). As for the study more broadly: The collaborator samples originated in the United States, Italy and Spain and spanned the acute and convalescent phases of COVID-19. The samples were drawn from the first 160 participants of the ongoing ImmuneRACE study and from some 1,300 subjects provided by 6 global collaborators. Subjects who had been exposed to COVID-19, were actively infected with it, or had recovered from it provided the deeply sampled blood TCRbeta repertoires that made up the dataset. The prospective study material was composed of cDNA or gDNA derived from T cells, B-cell-depleted T cells, or PBMCs. Nearly every sample came with metadata listing a de-identified subject ID, COVID-19 status, age in years and sex. The repertoires were released in a freely available public database meant as a resource for research on the immune response to SARS-CoV-2. Where available, HLA class I and class II types were obtained from metadata supplied by the sample provider rather than from assay-based typing.

Enrolling through a virtual design, the prospective study's participants ranged in age from roughly 18 to 95 years and lived across some 23 United States geographic areas. In the prospective study, participants were assigned to cohorts based on the clinical history participants reported in a screening survey and a study questionnaire. Recovered participants in ImmuneRACE Cohort 3 were defined by two consecutive negative NP/OP PCR tests, clearance by a healthcare professional, or resolution of symptoms. Each participant in the prospective study had whole blood, serum and a nasopharyngeal or oropharyngeal swab collected by mobile phlebotomists. Participants in the prospective study had the option to provide additional blood draws and questionnaires over an approximately 2-month period. Before DNA extraction, prospective study blood samples were shipped either frozen or at room temperature. What the research found in general, with its limitations: How much clinical and demographic metadata was included differed by source and by participant, and the metadata was provided uncurated.

On this clone itself: This receptor's antigen is unknown. It has no much larger one-base neighbor in the sample; base qualities were not kept.

TCRbeta CDR3 regions were amplified from genomic DNA using the immunoSEQ Assay, a bias-controlled multiplex PCR. Turning to the authors' computational methods: The number of nucleated cells in each sample was estimated by amplification of reference gene primers within the assay. To quantify the absolute abundance of each unique TCRbeta CDR3 rearrangement, sequence reads were collapsed and filtered. For each sample, productive Simpson clonality was calculated by taking the square root of Simpson's diversity index across productive rearrangements. Here the immuneACCESS table is served through TCRdb, limited to in-frame sequences with V and J called. Missing clones are a known gap in these copies; in checked studies unresolved V genes cover under half, and the rest lacks a known reason. The DNA gave D and trimming, while V, J and clone size come from that table. The sample contains under 300,000 clones, approximately 84% of them found a single time. More than 3% of the sample is taken by the ten largest.

The germline ends are 10 bases apart after V is trimmed by 4 bases and J by 3 bases. CDR1 is given as MNHEY and CDR2 as SVGAGI, both from the germline V gene. Spanning cysteine to phenylalanine, the CDR3 consists of 13 amino acids. The kept DNA is CDR3 alone, 39 bases in frame from the first base. The material sequenced was PBMCs or T cells enriched from blood (not recorded which). The V and J segments used are TRBV6-5 and TRBJ2-7, and TRBD1 may be the D gene, going by 5 matching bases. The source of this sequence is a man aged 50-59 years who had recovered from COVID-19. The encoded CDR3 is CASSSRDSYEQYF. In nucleotide form, the sequence is TGTGCCAGCAGTTCTAGAGACAGCTACGAGCAGTACTTC.